These 18 T cell receptor beta chains were sequenced from one sample in a study of shared clonotypes between healthy human individuals. Method: immunoSEQ multiplex PCR; TCRdb's copy keeps in-frame clones and lacks some. The data show some 1,400,000 clones, roughly 96% seen once. The sequenced sample was naive CD4+ T cells sorted from blood. The subset denotes: CD45RA+ positively selected. The receptors stem from a man aged 25 to 40 in good health.

The chain has TRBV2 and TRBJ1-1; D not certain. The germline V and J ends were trimmed by 5 bases and 0 bases, with 4 bases remaining between them. This CDR3 spans 12 amino acids. The germline gives CDR1 SNHLY, CDR2 FYNNEI. The CDR3 nucleotides read TGTGCCAGCAGTCGGGTGAACACTGAAGCTTTCTTT. Its translation is CASSRVNTEAFF.

The chain recombines TRBV9 with TRBJ2-5, with a tentative D call TRBD2 (7 bases). Germline V lookup: CDR1 SGDLS, CDR2 YYNGEE. The CDR3 is 15 residues long. The germline V and J ends were trimmed by 4 bases and 4 bases, with 17 bases remaining between them. In DNA form, the CDR3 reads TGTGCCAGCAGCCCCCGGCTGGGGGGGCCAGAGACCCAGTACTTC. Translating it yields CASSPRLGGPETQYF.

This chain connects TRBV10-3 to TRBJ2-7; 8 nucleotides line up with TRBD2. The CDR3 has 15 residues. From germline, CDR1 is ENHRY and CDR2 SYGVKD. V dropped 2 bases and J dropped 7; count of bases not matched to a gene: 10. In DNA form, the CDR3 reads TGTGCCATCAGTGAGATAAGCGGGAGAGGGGGAGAGCAGTACTTC. Protein: CAISEISGRGGEQYF.

Concerning this clone: Distinct nucleotide sequences in the sample also encode this CDR3. V gene TRBV6-5 combines with J gene TRBJ1-3; unclear D gene. V was cut by 0 bases and J by 1 base, with 10 bases left in between. CDR3 length: 16 residues. The V gene's germline CDR1 is MNHEY and CDR2 SVGAGI. The CDR3 reads CASSYSSGVSGNTIYF. The CDR3 DNA sequence: TGTGCCAGCAGTTACTCGAGTGGTGTTTCTGGAAACACCATATATTTT.

The chain combines TRBV9 with TRBJ2-3; D possibly uses TRBD1 or TRBD2 (6 bases each). Germline CDR1 is SGDLS and CDR2 is YYNGEE. The CDR3 contains 18 residues. Trimming stripped 0 bases from V and 0 bases from J, with 17 bases between. The CDR3 DNA is TGTGCCAGCAGCGTAGCGAGGGGGGTTAGCATAAGCACAGATACGCAGTATTTT. This encodes CASSVARGVSISTDTQYF. Based on the CDR3 plus reference TRBV9 and TRBJ2-3, the full variable domain is DSGVTQTPKHLITATGQRVTLRCSPRSGDLSVYWYQQSLDQGLQFLIQYYNGEERAKGNILERFSAQQFPDLHSELNLSSLELGDSALYFCASSVARGVSISTDTQYFGPGTRLTVL.

The V gene is TRBV27, the J gene TRBJ2-1; maybe TRBD2 (6 bases). Trimming stripped 5 bases from V and 4 bases from J, with 15 bases between. This CDR3 spans 15 amino acids. CDR1 is MNHEY, CDR2 SMNVEV, per germline (reference sequence). The CDR3 coding sequence is TGTGCCAGCAGTCCCCGGAGTAGCGGATACAATGAGCAGTTCTTC. Its translation: CASSPRSSGYNEQFF.

The V call is TRBV7-2, the J call TRBJ1-4; D is uncertain. V lost 2 bases, J lost 8 bases, and 9 bases lay in between. The CDR3 has 13 amino acids. CDR1 and CDR2 (germline): SGHTA, FQGNSA. The CDR3 DNA sequence: TGTGCCAGCAGCTTAATTTTTGGGGAAAAACTGTTTTTT. Its translation is CASSLIFGEKLFF.

The chain joins TRBV7-9 to TRBJ2-1; TRBD2 matches 7 bases. J gave up 4 bases and V 3 bases, and 3 bases lay outside the gene matches. The CDR3 sequence is 14 residues long. Germline V gene lookup returns CDR1 SEHNR and CDR2 FQNEAQ (reference sequence). CDR3 in amino acids: CASSLGLKYNEQFF. The CDR3 bases are TGTGCCAGCAGCTTGGGACTAAAGTACAATGAGCAGTTCTTC.

The chain recombines TRBV19 with TRBJ2-7; TRBD2 aligns across 8 bases. V was clipped by 3 bases and J by 3 bases; unmatched bases: 4. There are 14 residues in the CDR3. Germline CDR1 LNHDA, CDR2 SQIVND (reference sequence). CDR3 residues: CASSMTSDSYEQYF. The CDR3 nucleotides read TGTGCCAGTAGTATGACTAGCGATAGCTACGAGCAGTACTTC.

The V and J genes are TRBV10-3 and TRBJ2-3; TRBD2 aligns across 11 bases. Germline CDR1 ENHRY, CDR2 SYGVKD. The CDR3 spans 15 residues. V trimming: 5 bases; J trimming: 3 bases; junction bases outside the gene matches: 4. This CDR3 is CAISTSGSGTDTQYF. CDR3 nucleotides: TGTGCCATCAGTACTAGCGGGAGTGGGACAGATACGCAGTATTTT.

In regard to this clone: The sample holds other DNA sequences that translate to the same CDR3. The V gene is TRBV5-1, the J gene TRBJ2-3; 8 bases match TRBD1. The junction had 4 bases not matched to a gene; V was cut back by 2 bases and J by 2 bases. This CDR3 spans 15 amino acids. CDR1 and CDR2 (germline): SGHRS, YFSETQ. The CDR3 loop is CASSLGQGSTDTQYF. Here the CDR3 DNA reads TGCGCCAGCAGCTTAGGACAGGGCTCCACAGATACGCAGTATTTT.

The rearrangement uses TRBV7-2 and TRBJ1-2; D perhaps matches TRBD1 (6 bases). Trimming pared 5 bases from V and 7 bases from J, leaving 17 bases between. The CDR3 loop spans 14 amino acids. The V gene's germline CDR1 is SGHTA and CDR2 FQGNSA. This CDR3 is CASSRAQGFPGYTF. CDR3 nucleotide sequence: TGTGCCAGCAGCCGGGCCCAGGGGTTCCCTGGCTACACCTTC.

A single count supports this clone. The chain couples TRBV5-1 to TRBJ2-7, with D unclear. The CDR3 is made up of 14 amino acids. The V gene's germline CDR1 is SGHRS and CDR2 YFSETQ. Trimming shortened V by 5 bases and J by 1 base, and 13 bases separated the two germline ends. The CDR3 coding sequence is TGCGCCAGCAGAGGACCAACGGGTTCCTACGAGCAGTACTTC. Amino acids: CASRGPTGSYEQYF.

The CDR3 DNA follows: TGTGCCAGCAGTGGGACGGAGGGTTCAAGCACAGATACGCAGTATTTT. It is translated as CASSGTEGSSTDTQYF. The chain carries TRBV25-1 and TRBJ2-3; a possible D gene is TRBD2 (6 bases). The CDR3 totals 16 residues. Germline V gives CDR1 MGHDK, CDR2 SYGVNS. The V and J ends lost 4 bases and 0 bases respectively, with 14 bases between them. The entire variable domain, with the rest obtained from reference TRBV25-1 and TRBJ2-3, is as follows: EADIYQTPRYLVIGTGKKITLECSQTMGHDKMYWYQQDPGMELHLIHYSYGVNSTEKGDLSSESTVSRIRTEHFPLTLESARPSHTSQYLCASSGTEGSSTDTQYFGPGTRLTVL.

This clone showed up just a few times. The chain has TRBV12-5 and TRBJ1-5; unclear D gene. This CDR3 has 14 residues. V was clipped by 6 bases and J by 0 bases, with 9 bases between them. The germline gives CDR1 LGHNT, CDR2 FRNRAP. This chain's CDR3 is CASGEGYSNQPQHF. CDR3 sequence (DNA): TGTGCTAGTGGGGAGGGTTATAGCAATCAGCCCCAGCATTTT. The entire variable domain, with the rest obtained from reference TRBV12-5 and TRBJ1-5, is as follows: DARVTQTPRHKVTEMGQEVTMRCQPILGHNTVFWYRQTMMQGLELLAYFRNRAPLDDSGMPKDRFSAEMPDATLATLKIQPSEPRDSAVYFCASGEGYSNQPQHFGDGTRLSIL.

The chain is built from TRBV11-2 and TRBJ2-3; 8 bases align to TRBD2. There are 17 residues in the CDR3. Germline CDR1 reads SGHAT; CDR2 reads FQNNGV. J gave up 2 bases and V 3 bases, and 10 bases lay outside the gene matches. The CDR3 region has the DNA TGTGCCAGCAGCTTGTCCCCTTCGGGAGGGCCCACAGATACGCAGTATTTT. It encodes CASSLSPSGGPTDTQYF. Full variable domain (missing parts from reference TRBV11-2 and TRBJ2-3): EAGVAQSPRYKIIEKRQSVAFWCNPISGHATLYWYQQILGQGPKLLIQFQNNGVVDDSQLPKDRFSAERLKGVDSTLKIQPAKLEDSAVYLCASSLSPSGGPTDTQYFGPGTRLTVL.

This clone was recorded once. The genes are TRBV6-4 and TRBJ2-1, with TRBD2 as a possible D gene (6 bases). The CDR3 sequence is 13 residues long. CDR1 is MRHNA, CDR2 SNTAGT, per germline. V lost 10 bases and J 15 bases, leaving 25 bases between the germline ends. CDR3 coding DNA: TGTGCCACCTCTCTCCTGAGCCGGGAGCGTTTGTTCTTC. As protein: CATSLLSRERLFF.

The chain links TRBV7-6 to TRBJ2-1; TRBD1 might be the D (5 bases). CDR1 and CDR2 (germline): SGHVS, FNYEAQ. CDR3 length equals 15 residues. Trimming took 2 bases from V and 7 from J, leaving 15 bases between them. CDR3 nucleotides: TGTGCCAGCAGCTTAATCGCGGTAAAGGGGAATGAGCAGTTCTTC. It specifies CASSLIAVKGNEQFF.